This TCR beta chain originates from a study of spatial heterogeneity in lung cancer. TCRdb itself ran the 5' RACE reads through MiXCR, one entry per CDR3 protein. Of some 22,000 distinct CDR3 sequences in the sample, just under 6% are singletons; the top ten hold about 37%. Many counts were recorded for this clonotype. This CDR3 contains 14 residues. Deletions cut 7 bases from V and 6 bases from J, with 15 bases between. Germline V lookup: CDR1 SEHNR, CDR2 FQNEAQ (reference sequence). The time point here: sample taken at primary tumor resection. A total of over 70 untreated early-stage non-small cell lung cancer patients served as donors. Unsorted whole RNA from tumor, nontumor lung or frozen PBMC underwent sequencing.

The V gene is TRBV7-9, the J gene TRBJ1-4; D perhaps matches TRBD1 (6 bases). This clonotype was obtained from a male donor with early-stage non-small cell lung cancer. The input for sequencing was PBMCs, taken at surgery. CDR3: CASTVGGGDEKLFF. In DNA form, the CDR3 reads TGTGCCAGCACCGTAGGGGGAGGGGATGAAAAACTGTTTTTT.